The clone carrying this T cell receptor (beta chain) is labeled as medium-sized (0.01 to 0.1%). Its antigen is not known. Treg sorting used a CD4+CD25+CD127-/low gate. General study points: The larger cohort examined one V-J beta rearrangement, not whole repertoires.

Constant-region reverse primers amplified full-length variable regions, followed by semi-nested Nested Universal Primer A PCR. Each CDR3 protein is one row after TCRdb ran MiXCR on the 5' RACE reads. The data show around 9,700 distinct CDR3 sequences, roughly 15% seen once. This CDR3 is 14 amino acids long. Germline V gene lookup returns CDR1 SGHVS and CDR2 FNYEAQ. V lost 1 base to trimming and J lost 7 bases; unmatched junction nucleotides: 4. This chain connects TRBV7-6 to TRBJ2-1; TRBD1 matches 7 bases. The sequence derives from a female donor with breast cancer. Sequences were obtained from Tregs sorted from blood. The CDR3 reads CASSLVGTVNEQFF. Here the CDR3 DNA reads TGTGCCAGCAGCTTAGTCGGGACAGTGAATGAGCAGTTCTTC.